A selection of T cell receptor beta chains follows, all from one sample in a study of T-cell memory formation after mild COVID-19. TCRdb re-called the 5' RACE reads through MiXCR, storing one row per CDR3 protein. The top ten hold about 11% of the sample, which has 450,000 to 700,000 distinct CDR3 sequences, roughly 18% seen once. Sequencing was carried out using PBMCs or a T cell subset sorted from them (not recorded which). These receptors were obtained from an adult woman who had mild COVID-19 (a few samples of this study predate the infection). Cell type and time point are not known. Each CDR3 is given with its conserved first and last residue. The D gene is left open where the match is weak. A clone size is listed for some rows: how often the clone was seen (once, few, many), or a class if it is expanded.

J: TRBJ2-5; size: .; D: .; V: TRBV20-1; length: 13; DNA: TGCAGTGCTAGCCCCACTATACAAGAGACCCAGTACTTC; CDR3: CSASPTIQETQYF
J: TRBJ2-5; size: few; D: TRBD2; V: TRBV27; length: 15; DNA: TGTGCCAGCAGTTTAGGTGCTAGCGGGGGGTCACGGCGCTACTTC; CDR3: CASSLGASGGSRRYF
J: TRBJ1-6; size: few; D: .; V: TRBV4-1; length: 17; DNA: TGCGCCAGCAGCCAACATCATTCCGGGACCCCCCAACCTCCCCTCCACTTT; CDR3: CASSQHHSGTPQPPLHF
J: TRBJ2-1; size: .; D: .; V: TRBV21-1; length: 15; DNA: TGTGCCAGCAGCAAAGTAACCGCTTCCTACAATGAGCAGTTCTTC; CDR3: CASSKVTASYNEQFF
J: TRBJ2-1; size: .; D: TRBD1; V: TRBV7-6; length: 14; DNA: TGTGCCAGCAGCTTAACCCGCGGACAGGTCGAGCAGTTCTTC; CDR3: CASSLTRGQVEQFF
J: TRBJ2-3; size: many; D: .; V: TRBV9; length: 14; DNA: TGTGCCAGCAGCGGGACTCTCCCCGGAGATACGCAGTATTTT; CDR3: CASSGTLPGDTQYF
J: TRBJ1-2; size: .; D: .; V: TRBV2; length: 14; DNA: TGTGCCAGCAGTGGAACCGGGACGGGCTATGGCTACACCTTC; CDR3: CASSGTGTGYGYTF
J: TRBJ2-3; size: few; D: TRBD2; V: TRBV11-3; length: 17; DNA: TGTGCCAGCAGCGAGGCGGGGGGGCTCCTAACGGCAGATACGCAGTATTTT; CDR3: CASSEAGGLLTADTQYF
J: TRBJ2-3; size: .; D: TRBD2; V: TRBV7-9; length: 16; DNA: TGTGCCAGCAGCTTGACGATAGCGGGAGAAACAGATACGCAGTATTTT; CDR3: CASSLTIAGETDTQYF
J: TRBJ2-3; size: .; D: .; V: TRBV3-1; length: 14; DNA: TGTGCCAGCAGCCTCGCAGGGCATCAAGATACGCAGTATTTT; CDR3: CASSLAGHQDTQYF
J: TRBJ2-1; size: .; D: .; V: TRBV29-1; length: 15; DNA: TGCAGCGTCGCCCGGGATGCCAATCCCTACAATGAGCAGTTATTC; CDR3: CSVARDANPYNEQLF
J: TRBJ2-1; size: few; D: TRBD2; V: TRBV12-3/TRBV12-4; length: 22; DNA: TGTGCCAGCAGCCCTATCCCGGACCCATGGAGCGGGAGCCCGGGGGGATACAATGAGCAGTTCTTC; CDR3: CASSPIPDPWSGSPGGYNEQFF